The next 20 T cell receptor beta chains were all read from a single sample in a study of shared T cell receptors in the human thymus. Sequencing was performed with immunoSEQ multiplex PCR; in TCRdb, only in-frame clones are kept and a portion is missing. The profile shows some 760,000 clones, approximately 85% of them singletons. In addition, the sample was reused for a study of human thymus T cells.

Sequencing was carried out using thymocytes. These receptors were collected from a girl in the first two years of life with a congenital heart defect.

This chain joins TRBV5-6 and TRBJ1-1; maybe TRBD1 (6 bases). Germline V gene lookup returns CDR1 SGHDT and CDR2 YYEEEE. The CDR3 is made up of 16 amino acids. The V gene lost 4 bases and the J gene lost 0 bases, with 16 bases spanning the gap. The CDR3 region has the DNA TGTGCCAGCAGCCCCAAAAGACAGGAGATGAACACTGAAGCTTTCTTT. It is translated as CASSPKRQEMNTEAFF.

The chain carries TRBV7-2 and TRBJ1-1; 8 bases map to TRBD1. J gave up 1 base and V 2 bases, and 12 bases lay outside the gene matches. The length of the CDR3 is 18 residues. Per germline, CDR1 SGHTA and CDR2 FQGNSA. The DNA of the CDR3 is TGTGCCAGCAGCTTAAATGGACAGGGCGGGGGACGGAACACTGAAGCTTTCTTT. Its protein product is CASSLNGQGGGRNTEAFF.

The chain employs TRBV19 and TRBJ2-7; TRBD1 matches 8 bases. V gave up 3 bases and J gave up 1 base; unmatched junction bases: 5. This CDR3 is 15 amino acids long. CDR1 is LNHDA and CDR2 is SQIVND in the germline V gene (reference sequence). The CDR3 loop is CASSIRTGISYEQYF. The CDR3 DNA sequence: TGTGCCAGTAGTATTAGGACAGGGATATCCTACGAGCAGTACTTC. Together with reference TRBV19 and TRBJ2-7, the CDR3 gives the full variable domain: DGGITQSPKYLFRKEGQNVTLSCEQNLNHDAMYWYRQDPGQGLRLIYYSQIVNDFQKGDIAEGYSVSREKKESFPLTVTSAQKNPTAFYLCASSIRTGISYEQYFGPGTRLTVT.

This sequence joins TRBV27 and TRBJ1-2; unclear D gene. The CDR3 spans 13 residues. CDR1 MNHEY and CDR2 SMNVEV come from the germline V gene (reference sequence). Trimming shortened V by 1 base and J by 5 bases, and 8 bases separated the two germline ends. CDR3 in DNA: TGTGCCAGCAGTTTATTCCCGACTTATGGCTACACCTTC. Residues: CASSLFPTYGYTF.

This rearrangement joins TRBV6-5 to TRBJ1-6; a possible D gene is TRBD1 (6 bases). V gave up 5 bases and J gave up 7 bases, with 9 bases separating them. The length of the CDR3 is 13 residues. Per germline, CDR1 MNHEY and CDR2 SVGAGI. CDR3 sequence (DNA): TGTGCCAGCAGTGTAGGACAGAATTCACCCCTCCACTTT. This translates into CASSVGQNSPLHF.

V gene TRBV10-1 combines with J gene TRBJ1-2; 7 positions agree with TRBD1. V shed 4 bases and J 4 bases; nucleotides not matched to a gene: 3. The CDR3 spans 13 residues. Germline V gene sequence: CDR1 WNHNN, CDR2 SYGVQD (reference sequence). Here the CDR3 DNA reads TGCGCCAGCAGTGGTGACAGGGCCTATGGCTACACCTTC. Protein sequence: CASSGDRAYGYTF.

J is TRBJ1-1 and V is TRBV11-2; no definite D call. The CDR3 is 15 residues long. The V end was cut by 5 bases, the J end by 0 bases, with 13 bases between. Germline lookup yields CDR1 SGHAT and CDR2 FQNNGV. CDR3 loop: CASSPGPGMNTEAFF. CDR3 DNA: TGTGCCAGCAGCCCAGGCCCGGGGATGAACACTGAAGCTTTCTTT.

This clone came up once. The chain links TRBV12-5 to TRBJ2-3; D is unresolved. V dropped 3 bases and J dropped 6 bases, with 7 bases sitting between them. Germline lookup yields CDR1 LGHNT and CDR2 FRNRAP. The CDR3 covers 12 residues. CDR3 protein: CASGFTMDTQYF. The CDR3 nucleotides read TGTGCTAGTGGTTTCACTATGGATACGCAGTATTTT.

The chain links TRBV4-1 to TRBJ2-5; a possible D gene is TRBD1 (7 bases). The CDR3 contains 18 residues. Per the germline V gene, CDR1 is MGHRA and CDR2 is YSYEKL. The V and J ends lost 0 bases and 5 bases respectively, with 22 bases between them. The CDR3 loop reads CASSQDEYSRGDCETQYF. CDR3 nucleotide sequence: TGCGCCAGCAGCCAAGATGAATACAGCAGGGGGGATTGCGAGACCCAGTACTTC.

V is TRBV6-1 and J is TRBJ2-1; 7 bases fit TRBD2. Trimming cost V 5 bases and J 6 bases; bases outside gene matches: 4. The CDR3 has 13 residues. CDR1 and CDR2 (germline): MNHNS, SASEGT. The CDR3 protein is CASSRRLANEQFF. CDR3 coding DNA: TGTGCCAGCAGTCGAAGACTAGCCAATGAGCAGTTCTTC.

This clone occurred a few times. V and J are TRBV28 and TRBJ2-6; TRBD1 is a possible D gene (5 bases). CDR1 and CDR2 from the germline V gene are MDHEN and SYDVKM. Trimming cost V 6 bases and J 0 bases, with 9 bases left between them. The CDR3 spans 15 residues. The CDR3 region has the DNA TGTGCCAGCAGCCACCAGGGCTCTGGGGCCAACGTCCTGACTTTC. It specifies CASSHQGSGANVLTF.

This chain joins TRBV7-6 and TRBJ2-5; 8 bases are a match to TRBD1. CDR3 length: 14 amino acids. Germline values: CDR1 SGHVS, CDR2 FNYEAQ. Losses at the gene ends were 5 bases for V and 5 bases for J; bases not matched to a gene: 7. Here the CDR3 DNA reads TGTGCCAGCAGCCGCCAGGGGGCGGGGGAGACCCAGTACTTC. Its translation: CASSRQGAGETQYF. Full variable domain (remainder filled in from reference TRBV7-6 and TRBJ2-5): GAGVSQSPRYKVTKRGQDVALRCDPISGHVSLYWYRQALGQGPEFLTYFNYEAQQDKSGLPNDRFSAERPEGSISTLTIQRTEQRDSAMYRCASSRQGAGETQYFGPGTRLLVL.

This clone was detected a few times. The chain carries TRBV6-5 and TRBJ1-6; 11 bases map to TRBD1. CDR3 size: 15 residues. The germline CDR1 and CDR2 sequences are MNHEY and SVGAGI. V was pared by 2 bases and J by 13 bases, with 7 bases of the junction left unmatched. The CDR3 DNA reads TGTGCCAGCAGTTACCCACCGGGACAGGGGGTTCCCCTCCACTTT. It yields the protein CASSYPPGQGVPLHF.

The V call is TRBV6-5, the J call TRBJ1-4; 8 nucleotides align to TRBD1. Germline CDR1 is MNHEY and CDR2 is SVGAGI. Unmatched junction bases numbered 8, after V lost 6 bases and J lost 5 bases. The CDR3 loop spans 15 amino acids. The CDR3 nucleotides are TGTGCCAGCAGCTCTCCGGGACAGGAGAATGAAAAACTGTTTTTT. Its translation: CASSSPGQENEKLFF.

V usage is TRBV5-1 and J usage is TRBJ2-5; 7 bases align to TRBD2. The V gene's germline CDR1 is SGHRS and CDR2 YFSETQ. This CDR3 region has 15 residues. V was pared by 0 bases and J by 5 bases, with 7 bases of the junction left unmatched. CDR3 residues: CASSLGVAGEETQYF. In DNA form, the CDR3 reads TGCGCCAGCAGCTTGGGGGTGGCGGGGGAGGAGACCCAGTACTTC.

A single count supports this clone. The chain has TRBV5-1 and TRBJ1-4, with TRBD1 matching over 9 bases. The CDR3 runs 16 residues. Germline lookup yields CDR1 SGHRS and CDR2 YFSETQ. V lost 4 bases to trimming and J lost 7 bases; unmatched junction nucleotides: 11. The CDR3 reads CASSVGTGLRVEKLFF. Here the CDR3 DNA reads TGCGCCAGCAGCGTGGGGACAGGGTTAAGGGTTGAAAAACTGTTTTTT. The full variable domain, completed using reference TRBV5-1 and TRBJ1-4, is KAGVTQTPRYLIKTRGQQVTLSCSPISGHRSVSWYQQTPGQGLQFLFEYFSETQRNKGNFPGRFSGRQFSNSRSEMNVSTLELGDSALYLCASSVGTGLRVEKLFFGSGTQLSVL.

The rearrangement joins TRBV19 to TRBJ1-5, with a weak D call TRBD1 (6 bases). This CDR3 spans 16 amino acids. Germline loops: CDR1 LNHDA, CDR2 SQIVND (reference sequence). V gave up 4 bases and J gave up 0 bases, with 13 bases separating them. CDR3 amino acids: CASSTQTGASNQPQHF. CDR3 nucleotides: TGTGCCAGTAGTACCCAGACAGGAGCTAGCAATCAGCCCCAGCATTTT.

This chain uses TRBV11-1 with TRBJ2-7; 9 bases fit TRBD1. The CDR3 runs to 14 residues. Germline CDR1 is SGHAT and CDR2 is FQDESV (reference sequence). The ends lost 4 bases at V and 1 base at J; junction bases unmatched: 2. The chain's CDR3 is CASSSGQGSYEQYF. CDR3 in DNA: TGTGCCAGCAGCTCGGGACAGGGTTCCTACGAGCAGTACTTC.

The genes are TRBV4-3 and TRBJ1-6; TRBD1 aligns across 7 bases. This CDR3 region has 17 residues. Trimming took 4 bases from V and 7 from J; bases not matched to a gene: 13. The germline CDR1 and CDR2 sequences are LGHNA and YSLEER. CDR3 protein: CASSLDSPRGRNSPLHF. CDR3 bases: TGCGCCAGCAGCCTAGATTCCCCCAGGGGGAGGAATTCACCCCTCCACTTT.

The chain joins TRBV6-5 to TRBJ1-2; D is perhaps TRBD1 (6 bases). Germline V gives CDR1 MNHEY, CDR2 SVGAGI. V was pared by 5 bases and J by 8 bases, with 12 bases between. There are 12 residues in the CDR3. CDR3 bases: TGTGCCAGCAGTCCCGACAGGTGGGGCTACACCTTC. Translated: CASSPDRWGYTF.